A selection of T cell receptor beta chains follows, all from one sample in a study of technical replicates of blood from a few donors. Data came from immunoSEQ multiplex PCR; TCRdb stores just in-frame clones and leaves some out. The sample yields about 59,000 clones, 80% to 90% seen once. Sequenced input: PBMCs. Receptors were obtained from a human donor in good health. Some clones in this sample may be carry-over from other donors' samples. Each CDR3 is given with its conserved first and last residue. A D gene is named only where the DNA matches it firmly. Part of the rows lack a size; the others show once, few, many or a class for expanded clones.

D gene	J gene	V gene	clone size	CDR3 protein	CDR3 DNA
TRBD1	TRBJ1-2	TRBV18	NA	CASSLFNRGTNYGYTF	TGTGCCAGCTCACTCTTCAACAGGGGTACTAACTATGGCTACACCTTC
NA	TRBJ2-7	TRBV4-1	NA	CASSQVASNNYEQYF	TGCGCCAGCAGCCAAGTGGCTAGCAATAACTACGAGCAGTACTTC
NA	TRBJ1-4	TRBV6-5	NA	CASSDISTNEKLFF	TGTGCCAGCAGTGACATATCAACTAATGAAAAACTGTTTTTT
TRBD1	TRBJ1-5	TRBV5-6	NA	CASSLGSLTGGVQPQHF	TGTGCCAGCAGCTTGGGTAGCCTTACAGGGGGCGTTCAGCCCCAGCATTTT
NA	TRBJ2-2	TRBV25-1	NA	CASRGPNTGELFF	TGTGCCAGCAGGGGGCCAAACACCGGGGAGCTGTTTTTT
NA	TRBJ1-2	TRBV30	once	CAWSGHTYGYTF	TGTGCCTGGAGCGGACATACCTATGGCTACACCTTC
TRBD2	TRBJ2-7	TRBV6-6	NA	CASSSRQFGGAYEQYF	TGTGCCAGCAGTTCACGGCAGTTTGGGGGGGCCTACGAGCAGTACTTC
NA	TRBJ1-4	TRBV7-9	NA	CASSGGTNEKLFF	TGTGCCAGCAGCGGAGGGACTAATGAAAAACTGTTTTTT
NA	TRBJ1-2	TRBV19	NA	CASSIPGSFNYGYTF	TGTGCCAGTAGTATACCGGGGTCTTTTAACTATGGCTACACCTTC
TRBD1	TRBJ2-7	TRBV6-5	NA	CASKRGRVAEEQYF	TGTGCCAGCAAAAGGGGGCGCGTTGCTGAAGAGCAGTACTTC
NA	TRBJ2-5	TRBV5-1	few	CASSYEQETQYF	TGCGCCAGCAGCTACGAGCAAGAGACCCAGTACTTC
TRBD1	TRBJ1-1	TRBV10-3	NA	CAISAPGQGDTEAFF	TGTGCCATCAGTGCCCCGGGACAGGGGGACACTGAAGCTTTCTTT
NA	TRBJ1-1	TRBV9	NA	CASSVTGQQNTEAFF	TGTGCCAGCAGCGTAACCGGACAGCAGAACACTGAAGCTTTCTTT
NA	TRBJ2-1	TRBV9	NA	CASSEGVPGYNEQFF	TGTGCCAGCAGTGAGGGGGTGCCAGGATACAATGAGCAGTTCTTC
NA	TRBJ2-7	TRBV6-5	NA	CASRRRGGANHEQYF	TGTGCCAGCAGACGCCGAGGGGGGGCGAACCACGAGCAGTACTTC
TRBD1	TRBJ1-5	TRBV7-9	NA	CASSSTGTNQPQHF	TGTGCCAGCAGCTCGACAGGGACCAATCAGCCCCAGCATTTT
TRBD1	TRBJ1-5	TRBV7-2	NA	CASSMTGAQPQHF	TGTGCCAGCAGCATGACAGGGGCCCAGCCCCAGCATTTT
TRBD1	TRBJ2-3	TRBV7-9	NA	CASSSSRGRADTQYF	TGTGCCAGCAGCTCAAGCAGGGGGCGGGCAGATACGCAGTATTTT
TRBD2	TRBJ2-3	TRBV2	few	CASSESWASGREGTDTQYF	TGTGCCAGCAGTGAAAGTTGGGCTAGCGGGAGGGAGGGCACAGATACGCAGTATTTT
NA	TRBJ1-4	TRBV7-9	few	CASSEQGWDEKLFF	TGTGCCAGTTCCGAACAGGGATGGGATGAAAAACTGTTTTTT
TRBD2	TRBJ2-5	TRBV7-3	NA	CASSSGLAGGPETQYF	TGTGCCAGCAGCTCTGGACTAGCGGGGGGGCCGGAGACCCAGTACTTC
NA	TRBJ2-1	TRBV7-9	NA	CASSFLVGEQFF	TGTGCCAGCAGCTTCTTGGTCGGGGAGCAGTTCTTC
NA	TRBJ1-2	TRBV11-1	NA	CASSQDQGRDGYTF	TGTGCCAGCAGCCAGGACCAGGGAAGGGATGGCTACACCTTC
TRBD1	TRBJ1-1	TRBV9	NA	CASSAGTGKEAFF	TGTGCCAGCAGCGCTGGGACAGGGAAAGAAGCTTTCTTT
TRBD1	TRBJ1-1	TRBV4-3	few	CASSDRVGTEAFF	TGCGCCAGCAGTGACAGGGTGGGGACTGAAGCTTTCTTT
TRBD1	TRBJ2-7	TRBV2	few	CASIPMRGQGYEQYF	TGTGCCAGCATCCCCATGAGGGGGCAGGGCTACGAGCAGTACTTC
TRBD1	TRBJ2-2	TRBV5-4	once	CASSQTPGTANTGELFF	TGTGCCAGCAGCCAGACGCCTGGGACAGCGAACACCGGGGAGCTGTTTTTT
NA	TRBJ1-1	TRBV20-1	few	CSARKGAEAFF	TGCAGTGCTAGAAAGGGGGCTGAAGCTTTCTTT
NA	TRBJ2-3	TRBV6-4	few	CASRRQDTDTQYF	TGTGCCAGCAGACGACAGGACACAGATACGCAGTATTTT
NA	TRBJ1-6	TRBV6-5	NA	CASSYSGVDNSPLHF	TGTGCCAGCAGTTACTCCGGGGTGGATAATTCACCCCTCCACTTT
TRBD1	TRBJ2-2	TRBV7-9	NA	CASSRDRGLSGELFF	TGTGCCAGCAGCCGGGACAGGGGACTGAGCGGGGAGCTGTTTTTT
NA	TRBJ1-4	TRBV7-9	NA	CASSPGSRGDNEKLFF	TGTGCCAGCAGCCCGGGGTCCCGTGGGGATAATGAAAAACTGTTTTTT
TRBD2	TRBJ2-5	TRBV10-3	NA	CAISGLAGGPQETQYF	TGTGCCATCAGTGGACTAGCGGGGGGACCCCAAGAGACCCAGTACTTC
NA	TRBJ1-6	TRBV7-9	NA	CASSLGPADNSPLHF	TGTGCCAGCAGCCTAGGCCCTGCGGATAATTCACCCCTCCACTTT
NA	TRBJ1-1	TRBV7-2	NA	CASSSSLQNTEAFF	TGTGCCAGCAGCTCTAGCCTACAGAACACTGAAGCTTTCTTT
NA	TRBJ1-3	TRBV15	NA	CATSRDFPGGSGNTIYF	TGTGCCACCAGCAGAGATTTCCCCGGGGGGTCCGGAAACACCATATATTTT
TRBD1	TRBJ1-5	TRBV5-8	NA	CASSLADRGLQPQHF	TGTGCCAGCAGCTTAGCCGACAGGGGGCTTCAGCCCCAGCATTTT
TRBD2	TRBJ2-3	TRBV7-2	few	CASSLGQTSGGTGTQYF	TGTGCCAGCAGCTTAGGACAGACTAGCGGGGGGACGGGTACGCAGTATTTT
NA	TRBJ2-2	TRBV4-3	few	CASSQDRAGELFF	TGCGCCAGCAGCCAAGATCGGGCCGGGGAGCTGTTTTTT
TRBD1	TRBJ1-2	TRBV7-8	NA	CASSSTGGGYTF	TGTGCCAGCAGCTCGACAGGGGGTGGCTACACCTTC
TRBD1	TRBJ1-2	TRBV2	NA	CASSEFPGQGYGYTF	TGTGCCAGCAGTGAATTTCCGGGACAGGGCTATGGCTACACCTTC
NA	TRBJ2-1	TRBV4-2	once	CASSQDTGNEQFF	TGTGCCAGCAGCCAAGATACGGGGAATGAGCAGTTCTTC
NA	TRBJ2-3	TRBV27	NA	CASRNRAGTQYF	TGTGCCAGCAGAAACAGGGCTGGTACGCAGTATTTT
NA	TRBJ1-6	TRBV7-3	NA	CASSLLGRGQSPLHF	TGTGCCAGCAGCTTATTGGGCAGGGGCCAATCACCCCTCCACTTT
TRBD1	TRBJ2-1	TRBV2	once	CASRDRGNEQFF	TGTGCCAGCAGGGACAGGGGTAATGAGCAGTTCTTC
NA	TRBJ2-7	TRBV7-2	NA	CASSFGLESYEQYF	TGTGCCAGCAGCTTCGGACTGGAATCCTACGAGCAGTACTTC
NA	TRBJ1-2	TRBV30	NA	CAWYPGHLSCMDGYTF	TGTGCCTGGTACCCGGGACACCTGTCTTGTATGGATGGCTACACCTTC
NA	TRBJ1-1	TRBV11-1	NA	CASSFGGTRGTEAFF	TGTGCCAGCAGCTTTGGAGGAACCCGGGGCACTGAAGCTTTCTTT
NA	TRBJ2-5	TRBV11-2	NA	CASSLEQGVIFETQYF	TGTGCCAGCAGCCTAGAACAGGGAGTAATCTTCGAGACCCAGTACTTC
NA	TRBJ2-3	TRBV7-2	NA	CASSPPVGGQYF	TGTGCCAGCAGCCCCCCAGTCGGCGGGCAGTATTTT